These 19 T cell receptor beta chains originate from one sample sequenced in a study of regulatory T cells in long-lasting Graves disease. Specified time point: newly diagnosed GD, antithyroid drugs for less than 3 months. PBMCs were the source of the RNA used for TCR sequencing. In building TCR beta libraries, iRepertoire HTBI primers were used together with Arm-PCR of CDR3 regions. TCRdb ran MiXCR on the multiplex PCR reads and lists one entry per CDR3 protein. The data contain over 300,000 distinct CDR3 sequences, around 15% of them singletons. The sample here was peripheral blood mononuclear cells (PBMCs), taken at new diagnosis, from a patient treated with antithyroid drugs. These TCRs come from a female donor with Graves disease.

V usage is TRBV7-2 and J usage is TRBJ1-2; no reliable D call. V was cut by 4 bases and J by 2 bases, with 8 bases left in between. This CDR3 comprises 13 residues. The V gene's germline CDR1 is SGHTA and CDR2 FQGNSA. The CDR3 DNA is TGTGCCAGCAGCTCAGATTTAAACTATGGCTACACCTTC. It codes for CASSSDLNYGYTF.

This clonotype was found many times. The chain joins TRBV20-1 to TRBJ1-2, with D perhaps TRBD1 (6 bases). Germline CDR1 is DFQATT and CDR2 is SNEGSKA (reference sequence). The length of the CDR3 is 12 residues. V lost 6 bases and J 6 bases, leaving 14 bases between the germline ends. The DNA for the CDR3 is TGCAGTGCCTGGGGGGGGGCGGATGGCTACACCTTC. Translation: CSAWGGADGYTF.

The sample holds one count of this clonotype. The J gene is TRBJ2-7, the V gene TRBV7-2, with no clear D. Germline values: CDR1 SGHTA, CDR2 FQGNSA. Trimming removed 1 base at V and 3 bases at J, with 13 bases between. The length of the CDR3 is 15 residues. The CDR3 sequence is CASSLEVYTVYEQYF. The CDR3 DNA reads TGTGCCAGCAGCTTAGAGGTATACACCGTCTACGAGCAGTACTTC.

This clonotype came up many times. The rearrangement joins TRBV5-6 to TRBJ1-1; D gene ambiguous. CDR1 and CDR2 (germline): SGHDT, YYEEEE. The V and J ends lost 0 bases and 1 base respectively, with 16 bases between them. This CDR3 region has 17 residues. This CDR3 is CASSLDPRAYQNTEAFF. CDR3 DNA sequence: TGTGCCAGCAGCTTGGATCCCCGGGCGTATCAGAACACTGAAGCTTTCTTT.

This clonotype appeared many times. The chain links TRBV29-1 to TRBJ1-2; 9 bases match TRBD1. Germline CDR1 is SQVTM and CDR2 is ANQGSEA. The CDR3 sequence is 15 residues long. The V segment lost 4 bases and the J segment 7 bases; nucleotides outside the gene matches: 13. The CDR3 bases are TGCAGCGTTGCCCATACTCCGACAGGGGGAAGTGGCTACACCTTC. It encodes CSVAHTPTGGSGYTF. The full variable domain, rest sourced from reference TRBV29-1 and TRBJ1-2, is SAVISQKPSRDICQRGTSLTIQCQVDSQVTMMFWYRQQPGQSLTLIATANQGSEATYESGFVIDKFPISRPNLTFSTLTVSNMSPEDSSIYLCSVAHTPTGGSGYTFGSGTRLTVV.

This clonotype was seen repeatedly, ten times or more. One junction end disagrees with the germline gene, perhaps due to a read error. The gene calls are TRBV4-1 and TRBJ1-1; D remains unclear. This CDR3 comprises 13 residues. Germline V gene data show CDR1 as MGHRA and CDR2 as YSYEKL. In nucleotides, the CDR3 is TGTGCCAGCAGCCAACAAATGAACACTGAAGCTTTCTTT. It is translated as CASSQQMNTEAFF.

There are many counts of this clonotype. The chain carries TRBV5-5 and TRBJ1-2; 7 nucleotides line up with TRBD1. Germline trimming cut 5 bases from V and 7 bases from J; bases unmatched to any gene: 11. This CDR3 is 14 amino acids long. In germline, CDR1 is SGHKS, CDR2 YYEKEE (reference sequence). CDR3 nucleotides: TGTGCCAGCAGTTTTGGACAGGACGTAAGTGGCTACACCTTC. Translation gives CASSFGQDVSGYTF.

This clonotype was counted ten times or more. The rearrangement uses TRBV4-1 and TRBJ1-1; D is perhaps TRBD1 (5 bases). This CDR3 has 15 amino acids. Germline values: CDR1 MGHRA, CDR2 YSYEKL. Trimming shortened V by 2 bases and J by 4 bases, and 14 bases separated the two germline ends. The CDR3 reads CASSQSGIFGTEAFF. In DNA, the CDR3 is TGCGCCAGCAGCCAATCAGGGATTTTCGGCACTGAAGCTTTCTTT.

This clonotype was found many times. The chain recombines TRBV2 with TRBJ2-3, with TRBD2 as a possible D gene (6 bases). Germline V CDR1 and CDR2: SNHLY, FYNNEI. The CDR3 consists of 14 residues. Trimming pared 2 bases from V and 4 bases from J, leaving 10 bases between. The CDR3 loop reads CASSERSSADTQYF. CDR3 bases: TGTGCCAGCAGTGAAAGGTCTAGCGCAGATACGCAGTATTTT.

A few counts support this clonotype. V and J are TRBV9 and TRBJ2-7; tentatively, D is TRBD2 (6 bases). V was trimmed by 0 bases and J by 3 bases, leaving 13 bases between them. The CDR3 is 15 residues long. CDR1 is SGDLS and CDR2 is YYNGEE in the germline V gene. For the CDR3, the DNA is TGTGCCAGCAGCGTAGCCGGGACTTCCAGCTACGAGCAGTACTTC. Its protein product is CASSVAGTSSYEQYF.

In regard to this clonotype: A read error is likely here: a far larger clone is one base away. J is TRBJ2-1 and V is TRBV6-2 or TRBV6-3; a possible D gene is TRBD2 (6 bases). There are 15 residues in the CDR3. V gave up 0 bases and J gave up 10 bases, with 16 bases separating them. Germline values: CDR1 MNHEY, CDR2 SVGEGT. The CDR3 region is CASSYSTGETYEQFF. For the CDR3, the DNA is TGTGCCAGCAGTTACTCGACGGGAGAGACCTACGAGCAGTTCTTC.

This clonotype was found a few times. This chain uses TRBV7-9 with TRBJ2-5, with D perhaps matching TRBD1 (6 bases). The CDR3 length is 16 residues. The V gene's germline CDR1 is SEHNR and CDR2 FQNEAQ (reference sequence). V was trimmed by 7 bases and J by 5 bases, leaving 23 bases between them. This CDR3 is CASTTLNWGLGETQYF. The CDR3 DNA is TGTGCCAGCACCACGCTAAACTGGGGGCTCGGGGAGACCCAGTACTTC.

This clonotype has at least ten counts. This chain connects TRBV7-8 to TRBJ2-1; 7 nucleotides line up with TRBD1. The CDR3 covers 14 residues. The V and J ends lost 5 bases and 7 bases, in that order; junction bases with no gene match: 8. CDR1 and CDR2 (germline): SGHVS, FQNEAQ. CDR3 amino acids: CASSTRQGWNEQFF. CDR3 nucleotides: TGTGCCAGCAGCACACGACAGGGTTGGAATGAGCAGTTCTTC.

This sequence joins TRBV29-1 and TRBJ2-5; 9 positions agree with TRBD2. V lost 7 bases and J lost 5; bases outside the gene matches: 11. This CDR3 is 14 amino acids long. Germline CDR1 and CDR2: SQVTM and ANQGSEA. CDR3 in DNA: TGCAGCGCATTAGCGGGAGTGCTCGACGAGACCCAGTACTTC. Translation gives CSALAGVLDETQYF.

This chain joins TRBV24-1 and TRBJ2-2, with a possible D match to TRBD2 (6 bases). The ends were cut back, 6 bases at V and 3 bases at J, with 10 bases in the middle. The CDR3 is made up of 14 amino acids. Germline CDR1 is KGHDR and CDR2 is SFDVKD. The CDR3, as DNA: TGTGCCACCAGTAGTACGGGAGACACCGGGGAGCTGTTTTTT. It translates to CATSSTGDTGELFF.

Note on this clonotype: One junction end does not reproduce the germline sequence, and a read error may be involved. V gene TRBV5-4 combines with J gene TRBJ2-5; D is unresolved. Germline V gives CDR1 SGHNT, CDR2 YYREEE (reference sequence). This CDR3 spans 15 amino acids. The CDR3 DNA follows: TGCGCCAGCAGCCTGGCCAGTATACTTGGGGAGACCCAGTACTTC. Protein: CASSLASILGETQYF.

The table lists this clonotype with many counts. The chain uses TRBV11-2 and TRBJ2-3; possible D gene TRBD1, 6 bases. Germline CDR1 reads SGHAT; CDR2 reads FQNNGV. V dropped 6 bases and J dropped 3 bases, with 16 bases sitting between them. This CDR3 has 15 residues. CDR3 in DNA: TGTGCCAGCAGTTTGGACAGCAGCATTACAGATACGCAGTATTTT. Protein: CASSLDSSITDTQYF.

This clonotype was seen at least ten times. The chain uses TRBV5-8 and TRBJ2-2, with 14 bases lining up with TRBD2. The J segment lost 5 bases and the V segment lost 5 bases, leaving 8 bases of the junction unmatched. This CDR3 contains 17 residues. Germline values: CDR1 SGHTS, CDR2 YDEGEE. The DNA for the CDR3 is TGTGCCAGCAGATCGGGACTAGCGGGAGTGGGGACCGGGGAGCTGTTTTTT. Its translation: CASRSGLAGVGTGELFF.

Many counts were recorded for this clonotype. J is TRBJ2-2 and V is TRBV28; perhaps TRBD1 as D (6 bases). V was pared by 4 bases and J by 0 bases, with 18 bases between. Germline V lookup: CDR1 MDHEN, CDR2 SYDVKM. This CDR3 has 18 residues. Here the CDR3 DNA reads TGTGCCAGCAGTTCCCCACCCTTGGACAGACCGAACACCGGGGAGCTGTTTTTT. Encoded protein: CASSSPPLDRPNTGELFF.